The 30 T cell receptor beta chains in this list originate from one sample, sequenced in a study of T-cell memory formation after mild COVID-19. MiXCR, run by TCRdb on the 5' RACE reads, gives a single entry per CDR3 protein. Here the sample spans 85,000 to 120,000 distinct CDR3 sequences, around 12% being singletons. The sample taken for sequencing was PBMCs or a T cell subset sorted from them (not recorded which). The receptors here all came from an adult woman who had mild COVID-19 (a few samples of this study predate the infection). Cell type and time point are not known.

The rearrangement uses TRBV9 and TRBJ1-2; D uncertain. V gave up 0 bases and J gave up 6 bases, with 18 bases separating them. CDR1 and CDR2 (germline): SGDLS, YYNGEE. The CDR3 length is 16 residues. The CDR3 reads CASSVEQVVRSDGYTF. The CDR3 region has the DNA TGTGCCAGCAGCGTAGAGCAGGTGGTAAGGTCGGATGGCTACACCTTC.

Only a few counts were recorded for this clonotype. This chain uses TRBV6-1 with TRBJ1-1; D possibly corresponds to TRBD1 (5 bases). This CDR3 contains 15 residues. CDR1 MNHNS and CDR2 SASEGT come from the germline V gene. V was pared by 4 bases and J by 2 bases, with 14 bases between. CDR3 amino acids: CASSGWGESNTEAFF. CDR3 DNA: TGTGCCAGCAGTGGGTGGGGGGAAAGTAACACTGAAGCTTTCTTT.

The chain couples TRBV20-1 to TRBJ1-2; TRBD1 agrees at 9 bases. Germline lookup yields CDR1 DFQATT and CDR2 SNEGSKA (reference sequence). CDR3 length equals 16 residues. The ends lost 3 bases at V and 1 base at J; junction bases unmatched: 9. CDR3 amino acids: CSASLGQGIGNYGYTF. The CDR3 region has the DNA TGCAGTGCTAGTCTCGGACAGGGGATTGGTAACTATGGCTACACCTTC.

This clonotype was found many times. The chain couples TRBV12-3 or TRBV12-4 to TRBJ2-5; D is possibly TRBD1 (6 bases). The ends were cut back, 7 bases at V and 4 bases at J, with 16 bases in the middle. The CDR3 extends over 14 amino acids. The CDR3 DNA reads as TGTGCCAGCACCAAGACAGGATACCTAGAGACCCAGTACTTC. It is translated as CASTKTGYLETQYF.

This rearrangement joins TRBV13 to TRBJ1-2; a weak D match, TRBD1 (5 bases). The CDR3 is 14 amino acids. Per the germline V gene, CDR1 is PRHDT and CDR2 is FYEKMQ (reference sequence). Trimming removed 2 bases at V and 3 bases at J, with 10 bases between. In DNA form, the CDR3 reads TGTGCCAGCAGCTTACAGGGAGTAGACTATGGCTACACCTTC. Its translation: CASSLQGVDYGYTF.

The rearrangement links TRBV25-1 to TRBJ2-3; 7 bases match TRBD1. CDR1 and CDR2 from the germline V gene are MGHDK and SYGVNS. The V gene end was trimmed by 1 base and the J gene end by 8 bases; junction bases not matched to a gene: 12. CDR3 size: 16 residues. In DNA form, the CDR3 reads TGTGCCAGCAGTGAATCGGAGACAGGGTTGAGGCGTACGCAGTATTTT. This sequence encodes CASSESETGLRRTQYF.

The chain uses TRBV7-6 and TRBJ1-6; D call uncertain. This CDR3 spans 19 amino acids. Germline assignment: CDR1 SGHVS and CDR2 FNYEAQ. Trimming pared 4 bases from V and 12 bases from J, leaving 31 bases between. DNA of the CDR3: TGTGCCAGCAGCTCTCGTGGGCCAGTTCCGATAGGTGTTATCGTACCCCTCCACTTT. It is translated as CASSSRGPVPIGVIVPLHF. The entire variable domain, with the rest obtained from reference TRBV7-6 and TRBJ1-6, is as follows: GAGVSQSPRYKVTKRGQDVALRCDPISGHVSLYWYRQALGQGPEFLTYFNYEAQQDKSGLPNDRFSAERPEGSISTLTIQRTEQRDSAMYRCASSSRGPVPIGVIVPLHFGNGTRLTVT.

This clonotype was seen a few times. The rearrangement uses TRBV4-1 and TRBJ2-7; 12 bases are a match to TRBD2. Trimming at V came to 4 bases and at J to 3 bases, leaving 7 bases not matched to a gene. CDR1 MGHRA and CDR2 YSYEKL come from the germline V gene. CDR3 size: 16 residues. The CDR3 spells CASSPRLAGALYEQYF. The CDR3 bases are TGCGCCAGCAGCCCCCGACTAGCGGGAGCCCTCTACGAGCAGTACTTC.

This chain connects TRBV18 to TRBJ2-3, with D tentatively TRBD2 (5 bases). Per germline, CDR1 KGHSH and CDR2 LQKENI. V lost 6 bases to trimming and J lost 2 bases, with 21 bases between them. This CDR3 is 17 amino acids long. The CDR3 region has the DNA TGTGCCAGCTCGGATACTACGGGGTTCTCTCTCACAGATACGCAGTATTTT. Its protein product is CASSDTTGFSLTDTQYF.

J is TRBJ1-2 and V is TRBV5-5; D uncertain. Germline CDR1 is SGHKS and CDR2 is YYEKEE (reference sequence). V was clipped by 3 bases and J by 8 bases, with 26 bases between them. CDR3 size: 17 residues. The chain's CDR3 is CASSSSQLSFEAVGYTF. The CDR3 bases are TGTGCCAGCAGCTCGTCCCAGCTCTCTTTCGAAGCGGTAGGCTACACCTTC.

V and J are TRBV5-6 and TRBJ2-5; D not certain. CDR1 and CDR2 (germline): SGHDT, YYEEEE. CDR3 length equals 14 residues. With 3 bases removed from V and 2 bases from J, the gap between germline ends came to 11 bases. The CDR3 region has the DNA TGTGCCAGCAGCTGGGGAAACACGCAAGAGACCCAGTACTTC. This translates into CASSWGNTQETQYF.

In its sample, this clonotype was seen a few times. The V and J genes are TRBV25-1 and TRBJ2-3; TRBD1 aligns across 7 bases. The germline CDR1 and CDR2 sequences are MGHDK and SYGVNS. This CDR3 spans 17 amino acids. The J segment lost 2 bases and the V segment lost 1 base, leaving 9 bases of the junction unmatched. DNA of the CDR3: TGTGCCAGCAGTGAATTCCTAGGACAGGAGTACACAGATACGCAGTATTTT. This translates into CASSEFLGQEYTDTQYF.

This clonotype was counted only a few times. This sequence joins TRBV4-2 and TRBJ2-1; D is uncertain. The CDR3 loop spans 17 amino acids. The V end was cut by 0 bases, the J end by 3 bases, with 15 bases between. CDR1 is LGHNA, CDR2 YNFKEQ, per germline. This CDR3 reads CASSQDVDLWGYNEQFF. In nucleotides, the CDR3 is TGTGCCAGCAGCCAAGATGTTGACCTGTGGGGCTACAATGAGCAGTTCTTC.

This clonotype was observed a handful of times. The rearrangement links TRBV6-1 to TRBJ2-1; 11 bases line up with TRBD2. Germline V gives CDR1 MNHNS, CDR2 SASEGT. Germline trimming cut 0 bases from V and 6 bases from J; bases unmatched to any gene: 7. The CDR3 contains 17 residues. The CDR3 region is CASSEAFRGTSGNEQFF. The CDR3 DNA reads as TGTGCCAGCAGTGAAGCCTTCCGCGGGACTAGCGGCAATGAGCAGTTCTTC.

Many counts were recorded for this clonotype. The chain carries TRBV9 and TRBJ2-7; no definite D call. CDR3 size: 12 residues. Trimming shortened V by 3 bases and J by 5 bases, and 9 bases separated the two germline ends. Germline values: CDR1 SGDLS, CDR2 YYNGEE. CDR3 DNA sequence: TGTGCCAGCAGCGCAGACTTGGACGAGCAGTACTTC. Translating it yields CASSADLDEQYF.

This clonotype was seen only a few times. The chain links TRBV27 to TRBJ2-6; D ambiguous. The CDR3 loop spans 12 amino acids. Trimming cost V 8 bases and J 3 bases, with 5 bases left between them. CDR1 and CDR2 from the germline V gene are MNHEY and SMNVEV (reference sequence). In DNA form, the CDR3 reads TGTGCCAGCGTCAGTGGGGCCAACGTCCTGACTTTC. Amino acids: CASVSGANVLTF. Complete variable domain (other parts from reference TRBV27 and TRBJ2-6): EAQVTQNPRYLITVTGKKLTVTCSQNMNHEYMSWYRQDPGLGLRQIYYSMNVEVTDKGDVPEGYKVSRKEKRNFPLILESPSPNQTSLYFCASVSGANVLTFGAGSRLTVL.

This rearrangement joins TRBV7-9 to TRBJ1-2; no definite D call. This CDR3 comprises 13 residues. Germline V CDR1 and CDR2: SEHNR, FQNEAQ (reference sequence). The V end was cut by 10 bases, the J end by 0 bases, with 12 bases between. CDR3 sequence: CATGTSANYGYTF. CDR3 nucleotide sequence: TGTGCCACCGGCACGAGCGCTAACTATGGCTACACCTTC.

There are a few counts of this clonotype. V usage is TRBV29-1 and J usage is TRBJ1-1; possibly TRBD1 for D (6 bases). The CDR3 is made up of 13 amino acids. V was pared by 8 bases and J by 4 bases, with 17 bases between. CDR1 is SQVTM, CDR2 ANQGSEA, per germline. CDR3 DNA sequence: TGCAGCATAACCAGGGACATGATCACTGAAGCTTTCTTT. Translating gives CSITRDMITEAFF.

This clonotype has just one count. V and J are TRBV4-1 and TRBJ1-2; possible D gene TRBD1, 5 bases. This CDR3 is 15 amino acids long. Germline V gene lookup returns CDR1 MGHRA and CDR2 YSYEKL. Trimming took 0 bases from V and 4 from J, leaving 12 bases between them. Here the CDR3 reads CASSQDRGATYGYTF. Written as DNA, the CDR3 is TGCGCCAGCAGCCAAGATCGTGGGGCCACCTATGGCTACACCTTC.

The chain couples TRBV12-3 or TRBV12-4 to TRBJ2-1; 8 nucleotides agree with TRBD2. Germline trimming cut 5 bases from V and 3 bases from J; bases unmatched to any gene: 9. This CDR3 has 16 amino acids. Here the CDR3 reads CASSLTSAKSYNEQFF. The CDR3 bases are TGTGCCAGCAGTCTGACTAGCGCGAAAAGCTACAATGAGCAGTTCTTC.

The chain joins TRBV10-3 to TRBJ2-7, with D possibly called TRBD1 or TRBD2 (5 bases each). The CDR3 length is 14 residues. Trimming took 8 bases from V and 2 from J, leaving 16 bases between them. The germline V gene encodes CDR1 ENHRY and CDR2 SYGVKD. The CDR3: CAILVEGNTYEQYF. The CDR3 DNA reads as TGTGCCATCCTTGTAGAGGGGAACACCTACGAGCAGTACTTC.

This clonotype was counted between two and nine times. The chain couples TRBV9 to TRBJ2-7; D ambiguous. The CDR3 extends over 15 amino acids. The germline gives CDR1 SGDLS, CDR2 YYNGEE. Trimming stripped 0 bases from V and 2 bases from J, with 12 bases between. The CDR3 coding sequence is TGTGCCAGCAGCGTAGGCGACTCTTCAACCTACGAGCAGTACTTC. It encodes CASSVGDSSTYEQYF.

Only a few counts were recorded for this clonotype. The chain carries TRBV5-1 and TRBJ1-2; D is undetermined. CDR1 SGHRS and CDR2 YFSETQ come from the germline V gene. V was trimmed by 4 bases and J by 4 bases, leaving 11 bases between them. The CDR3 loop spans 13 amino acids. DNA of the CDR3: TGCGCCAGCAGCCCTTGGTGGGGCTATGGCTACACCTTC. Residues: CASSPWWGYGYTF.

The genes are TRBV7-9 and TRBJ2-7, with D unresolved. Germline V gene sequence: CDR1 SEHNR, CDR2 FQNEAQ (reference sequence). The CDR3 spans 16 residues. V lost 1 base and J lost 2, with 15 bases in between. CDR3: CASSLGVGTEAYEQYF. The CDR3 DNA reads TGTGCCAGCAGCTTAGGGGTCGGAACAGAAGCCTACGAGCAGTACTTC.

The DNA for the CDR3 is TGTGCCACCAGCAGAGGACAGGCCTACAATGAGCAGTTCTTC. Its translation: CATSRGQAYNEQFF. This rearrangement joins TRBV15 to TRBJ2-1, with TRBD1 as a possible D gene (6 bases). Looked up from germline, CDR1 is LNHNV and CDR2 is YYDKDF (reference sequence). V dropped 1 base and J dropped 2 bases, with 6 bases sitting between them. The CDR3 loop spans 14 amino acids.

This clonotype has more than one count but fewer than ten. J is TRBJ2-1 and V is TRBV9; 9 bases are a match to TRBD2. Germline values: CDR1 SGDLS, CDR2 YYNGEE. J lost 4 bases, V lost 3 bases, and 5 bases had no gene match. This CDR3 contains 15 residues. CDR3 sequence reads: CASSEGLAYYNEQFF. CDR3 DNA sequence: TGTGCCAGCAGCGAGGGACTAGCATATTACAATGAGCAGTTCTTC.

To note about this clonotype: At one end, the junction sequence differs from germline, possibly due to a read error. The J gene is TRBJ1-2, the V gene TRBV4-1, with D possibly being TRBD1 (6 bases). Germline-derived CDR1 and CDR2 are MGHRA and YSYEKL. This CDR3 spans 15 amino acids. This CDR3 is CASSHFTGFGGGYTF. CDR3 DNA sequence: TGCGCAAGCAGCCATTTCACAGGGTTCGGGGGAGGCTACACCTTC.

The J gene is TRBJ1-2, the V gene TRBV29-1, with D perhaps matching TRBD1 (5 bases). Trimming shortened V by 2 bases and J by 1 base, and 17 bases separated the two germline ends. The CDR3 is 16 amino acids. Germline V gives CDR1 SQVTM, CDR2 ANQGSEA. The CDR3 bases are TGCAGCGTTGAATCCCCAGGGACCCTAGTTAACTATGGCTACACCTTC. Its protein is CSVESPGTLVNYGYTF.

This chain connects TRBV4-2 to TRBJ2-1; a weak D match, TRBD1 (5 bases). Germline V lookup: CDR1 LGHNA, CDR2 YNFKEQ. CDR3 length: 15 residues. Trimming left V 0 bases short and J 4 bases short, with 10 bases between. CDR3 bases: TGTGCCAGCAGCCAAGAGCAGGGTAATTACAATGAGCAGTTCTTC. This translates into CASSQEQGNYNEQFF.

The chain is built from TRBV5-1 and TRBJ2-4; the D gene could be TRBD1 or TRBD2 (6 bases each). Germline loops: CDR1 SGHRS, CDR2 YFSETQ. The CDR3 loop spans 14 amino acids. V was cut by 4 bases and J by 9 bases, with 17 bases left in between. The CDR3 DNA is TGCGCCAGCAGCCCTGCCTTAGGAGGGGGCATTCAGTACTTC. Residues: CASSPALGGGIQYF.